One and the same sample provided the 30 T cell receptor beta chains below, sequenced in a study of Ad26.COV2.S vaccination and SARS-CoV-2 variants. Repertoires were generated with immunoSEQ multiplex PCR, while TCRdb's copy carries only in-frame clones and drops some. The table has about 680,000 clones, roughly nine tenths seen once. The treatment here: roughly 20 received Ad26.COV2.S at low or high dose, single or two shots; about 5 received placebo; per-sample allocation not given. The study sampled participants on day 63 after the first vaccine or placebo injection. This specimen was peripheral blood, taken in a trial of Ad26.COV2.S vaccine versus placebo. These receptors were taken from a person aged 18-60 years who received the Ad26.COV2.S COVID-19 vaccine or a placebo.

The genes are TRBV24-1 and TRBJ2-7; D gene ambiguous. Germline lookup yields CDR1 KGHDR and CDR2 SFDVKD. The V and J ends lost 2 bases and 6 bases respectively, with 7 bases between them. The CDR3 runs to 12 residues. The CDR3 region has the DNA TGTGCCACCAGTGATTCCGGGCCCGAGCAGTACTTC. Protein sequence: CATSDSGPEQYF.

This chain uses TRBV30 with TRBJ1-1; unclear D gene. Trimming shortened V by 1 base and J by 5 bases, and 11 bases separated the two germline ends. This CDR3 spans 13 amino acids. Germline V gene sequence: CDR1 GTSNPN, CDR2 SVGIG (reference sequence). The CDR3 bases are TGTGCCTGGAGTGACAGTTTAGGTACTGAAGCTTTCTTT. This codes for CAWSDSLGTEAFF.

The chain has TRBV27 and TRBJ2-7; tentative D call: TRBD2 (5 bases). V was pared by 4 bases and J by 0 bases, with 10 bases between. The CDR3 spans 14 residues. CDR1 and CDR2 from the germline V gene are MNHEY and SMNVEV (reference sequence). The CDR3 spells CASSSVGSSYEQYF. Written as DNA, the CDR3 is TGTGCCAGCAGTTCTGTGGGGAGCTCCTACGAGCAGTACTTC.

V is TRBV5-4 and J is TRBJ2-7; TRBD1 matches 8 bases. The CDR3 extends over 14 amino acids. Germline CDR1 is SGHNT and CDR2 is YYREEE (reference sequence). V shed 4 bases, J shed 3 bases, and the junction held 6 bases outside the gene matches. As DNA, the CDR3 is TGTGCCAGCAGCCCCGGACAGGGATACTACGAGCAGTACTTC. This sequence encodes CASSPGQGYYEQYF. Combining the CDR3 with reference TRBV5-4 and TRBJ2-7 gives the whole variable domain ETGVTQSPTHLIKTRGQQVTLRCSSQSGHNTVSWYQQALGQGPQFIFQYYREEENGRGNFPPRFSGLQFPNYSSELNVNALELDDSALYLCASSPGQGYYEQYFGPGTRLTVT.

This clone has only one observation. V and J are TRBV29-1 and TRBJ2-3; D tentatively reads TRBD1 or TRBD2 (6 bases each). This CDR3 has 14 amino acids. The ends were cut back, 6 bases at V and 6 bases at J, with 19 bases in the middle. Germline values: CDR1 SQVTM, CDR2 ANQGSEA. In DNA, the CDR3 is TGCAGCGTCGCCGGGACACCTGGAGGGGATACGCAGTATTTT. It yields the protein CSVAGTPGGDTQYF.

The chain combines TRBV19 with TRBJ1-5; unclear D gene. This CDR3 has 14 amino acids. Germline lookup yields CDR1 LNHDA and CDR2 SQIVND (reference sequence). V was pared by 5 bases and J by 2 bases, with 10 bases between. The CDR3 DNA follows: TGTGCCAGTAGTGAGGGAATGGGCAATCAGCCCCAGCATTTT. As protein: CASSEGMGNQPQHF.

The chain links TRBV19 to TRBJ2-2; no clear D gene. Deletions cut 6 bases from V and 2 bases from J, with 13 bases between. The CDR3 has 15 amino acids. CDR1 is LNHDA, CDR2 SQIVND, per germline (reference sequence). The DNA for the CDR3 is TGTGCCAGTAGCCCAGCAGCAAGAAACACCGGGGAGCTGTTTTTT. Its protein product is CASSPAARNTGELFF.

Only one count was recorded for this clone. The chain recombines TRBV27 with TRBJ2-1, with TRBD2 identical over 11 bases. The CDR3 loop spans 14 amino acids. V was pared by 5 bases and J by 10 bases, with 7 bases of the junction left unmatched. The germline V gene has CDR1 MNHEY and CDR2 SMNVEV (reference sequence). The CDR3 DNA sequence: TGTGCCAGCAGTCCACTAGCGGGAGAAGGGGAGCAGTTCTTC. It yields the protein CASSPLAGEGEQFF.

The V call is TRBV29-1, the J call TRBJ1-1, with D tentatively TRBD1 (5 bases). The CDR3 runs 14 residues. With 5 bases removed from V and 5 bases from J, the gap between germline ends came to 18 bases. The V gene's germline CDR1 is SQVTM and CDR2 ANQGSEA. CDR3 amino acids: CSVSFGGGRTEAFF. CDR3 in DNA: TGCAGCGTTTCCTTCGGGGGGGGGAGAACTGAAGCTTTCTTT. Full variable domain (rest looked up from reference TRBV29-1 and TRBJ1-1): SAVISQKPSRDICQRGTSLTIQCQVDSQVTMMFWYRQQPGQSLTLIATANQGSEATYESGFVIDKFPISRPNLTFSTLTVSNMSPEDSSIYLCSVSFGGGRTEAFFGQGTRLTVV.

CDR3 amino acids: CASSDQDRGGNEQFF. CDR3 DNA sequence: TGTGCCAGCAGCGACCAGGACAGGGGAGGGAATGAGCAGTTCTTC. This chain links TRBV9 with TRBJ2-1; 9 nucleotides align to TRBD1. J was trimmed by 7 bases and V by 3 bases; bases with no gene match: 8. From germline, CDR1 is SGDLS and CDR2 YYNGEE. This CDR3 contains 15 residues. The variable domain in full, with the rest retrieved from reference TRBV9 and TRBJ2-1, is DSGVTQTPKHLITATGQRVTLRCSPRSGDLSVYWYQQSLDQGLQFLIQYYNGEERAKGNILERFSAQQFPDLHSELNLSSLELGDSALYFCASSDQDRGGNEQFFGPGTRLTVL.

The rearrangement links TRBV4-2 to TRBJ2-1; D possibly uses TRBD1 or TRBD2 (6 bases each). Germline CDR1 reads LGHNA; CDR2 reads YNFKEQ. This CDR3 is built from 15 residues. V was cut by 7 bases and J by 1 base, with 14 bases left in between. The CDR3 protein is CASTLEGGSYNEQFF. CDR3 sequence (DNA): TGTGCCAGCACCCTAGAAGGGGGGTCCTACAATGAGCAGTTCTTC.

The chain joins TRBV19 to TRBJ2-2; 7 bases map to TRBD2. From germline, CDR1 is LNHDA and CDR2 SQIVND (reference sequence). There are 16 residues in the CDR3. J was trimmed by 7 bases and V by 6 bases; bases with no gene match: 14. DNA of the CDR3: TGTGCCAGTAGGGGATTCGGGCGGGAGAACGACGGGGAGCTGTTTTTT. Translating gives CASRGFGRENDGELFF.

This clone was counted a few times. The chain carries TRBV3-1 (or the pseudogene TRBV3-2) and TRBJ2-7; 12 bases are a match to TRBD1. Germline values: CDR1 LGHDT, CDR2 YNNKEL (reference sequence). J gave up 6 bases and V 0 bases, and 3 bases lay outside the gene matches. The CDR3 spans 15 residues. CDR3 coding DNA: TGTGCCAGCAGCCAAGAGGGGACAGGGGGCGTCGAGCAGTACTTC. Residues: CASSQEGTGGVEQYF.

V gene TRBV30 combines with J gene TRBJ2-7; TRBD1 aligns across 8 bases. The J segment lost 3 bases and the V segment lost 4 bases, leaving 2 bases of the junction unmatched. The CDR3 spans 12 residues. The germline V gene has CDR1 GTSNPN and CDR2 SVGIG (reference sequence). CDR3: CAWTGGVYEQYF. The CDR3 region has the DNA TGTGCCTGGACAGGGGGCGTCTACGAGCAGTACTTC.

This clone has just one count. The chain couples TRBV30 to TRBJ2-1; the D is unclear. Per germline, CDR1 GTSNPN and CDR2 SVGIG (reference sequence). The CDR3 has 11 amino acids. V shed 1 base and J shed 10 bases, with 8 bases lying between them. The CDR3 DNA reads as TGTGCCTGGAGTGACCGGGTCGAGCAGTTCTTC. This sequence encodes CAWSDRVEQFF.

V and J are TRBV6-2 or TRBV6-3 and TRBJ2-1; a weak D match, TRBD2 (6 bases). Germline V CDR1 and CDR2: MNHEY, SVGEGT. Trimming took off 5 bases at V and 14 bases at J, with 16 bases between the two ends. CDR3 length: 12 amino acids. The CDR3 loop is CASSRPGRGEFF. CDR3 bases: TGTGCCAGCAGTCGCCCTGGGCGCGGGGAGTTCTTC.

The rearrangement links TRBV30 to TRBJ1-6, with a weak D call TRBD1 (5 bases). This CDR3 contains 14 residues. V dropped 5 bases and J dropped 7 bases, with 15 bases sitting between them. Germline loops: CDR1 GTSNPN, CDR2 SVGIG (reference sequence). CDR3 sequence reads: CAWGVTVTNSPLHF. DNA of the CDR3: TGTGCCTGGGGGGTGACAGTCACCAATTCACCCCTCCACTTT.

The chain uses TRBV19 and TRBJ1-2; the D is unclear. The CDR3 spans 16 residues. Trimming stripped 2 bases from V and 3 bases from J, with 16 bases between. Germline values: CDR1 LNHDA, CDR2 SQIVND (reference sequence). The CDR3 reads CASSIRVDLEDYGYTF. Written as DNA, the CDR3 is TGTGCCAGTAGTATAAGGGTGGACCTGGAAGACTATGGCTACACCTTC.

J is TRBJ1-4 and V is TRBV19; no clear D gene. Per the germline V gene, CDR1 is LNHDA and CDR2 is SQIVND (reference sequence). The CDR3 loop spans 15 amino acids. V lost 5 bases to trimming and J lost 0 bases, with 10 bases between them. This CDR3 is CASSYTIATNEKLFF. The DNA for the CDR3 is TGTGCCAGTAGTTATACCATTGCAACTAATGAAAAACTGTTTTTT.

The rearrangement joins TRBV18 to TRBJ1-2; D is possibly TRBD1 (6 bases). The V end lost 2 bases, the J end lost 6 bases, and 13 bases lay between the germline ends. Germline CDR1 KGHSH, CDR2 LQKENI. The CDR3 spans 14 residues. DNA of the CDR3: TGTGCCAGCTCACCATCCGGGGGGCTCGATGGCTACACCTTC. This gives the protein CASSPSGGLDGYTF.

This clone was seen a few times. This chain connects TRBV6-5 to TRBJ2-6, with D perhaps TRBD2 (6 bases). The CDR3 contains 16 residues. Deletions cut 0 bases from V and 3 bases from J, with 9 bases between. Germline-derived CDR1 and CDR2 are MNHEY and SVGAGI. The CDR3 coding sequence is TGTGCCAGCAGTTACTCCGGCGGGGTTGGGGCCAACGTCCTGACTTTC. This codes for CASSYSGGVGANVLTF.

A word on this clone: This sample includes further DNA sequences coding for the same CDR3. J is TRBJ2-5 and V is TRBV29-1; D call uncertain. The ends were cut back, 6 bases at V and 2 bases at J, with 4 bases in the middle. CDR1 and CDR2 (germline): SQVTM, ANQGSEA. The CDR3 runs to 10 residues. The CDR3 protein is CSVAQETQYF. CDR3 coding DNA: TGCAGCGTGGCGCAAGAGACCCAGTACTTC.

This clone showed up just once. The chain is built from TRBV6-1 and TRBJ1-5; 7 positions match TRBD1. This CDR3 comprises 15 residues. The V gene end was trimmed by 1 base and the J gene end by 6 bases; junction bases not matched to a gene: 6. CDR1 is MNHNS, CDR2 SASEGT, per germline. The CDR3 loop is CASSEGAGGTQPQHF. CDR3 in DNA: TGTGCCAGCAGTGAAGGGGCAGGGGGTACTCAGCCCCAGCATTTT.

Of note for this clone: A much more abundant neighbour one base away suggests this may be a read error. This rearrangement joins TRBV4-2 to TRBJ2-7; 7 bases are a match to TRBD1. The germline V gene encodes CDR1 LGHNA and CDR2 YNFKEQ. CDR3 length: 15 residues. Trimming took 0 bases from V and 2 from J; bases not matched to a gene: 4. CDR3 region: CASSQDFGTAYEQYF. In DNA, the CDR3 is TGTGCCAGCAGCCAAGATTTCGGGACAGCCTACGAGCAGTACTTC.

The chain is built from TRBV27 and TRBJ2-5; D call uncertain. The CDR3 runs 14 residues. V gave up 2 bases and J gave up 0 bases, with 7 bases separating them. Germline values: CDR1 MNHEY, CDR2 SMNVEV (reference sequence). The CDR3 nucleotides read TGTGCCAGCAGTTTAACCCTGTACCAAGAGACCCAGTACTTC. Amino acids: CASSLTLYQETQYF.

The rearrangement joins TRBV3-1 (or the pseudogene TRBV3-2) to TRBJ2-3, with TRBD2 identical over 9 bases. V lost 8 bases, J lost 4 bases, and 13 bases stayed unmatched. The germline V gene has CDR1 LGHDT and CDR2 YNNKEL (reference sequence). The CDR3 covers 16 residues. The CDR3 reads CASSEGRGGFADTQYF. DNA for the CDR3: TGTGCCAGCTCGGAAGGGCGGGGGGGATTCGCAGATACGCAGTATTTT.

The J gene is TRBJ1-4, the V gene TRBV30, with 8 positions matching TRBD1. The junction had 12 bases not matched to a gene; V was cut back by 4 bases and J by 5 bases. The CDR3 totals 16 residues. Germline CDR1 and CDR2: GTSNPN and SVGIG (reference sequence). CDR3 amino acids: CAWTSGGRRGNEKLFF. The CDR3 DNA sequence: TGTGCCTGGACGTCAGGGGGCAGAAGGGGGAATGAAAAACTGTTTTTT. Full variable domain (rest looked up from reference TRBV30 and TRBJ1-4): SQTIHQWPATLVQPVGSPLSLECTVEGTSNPNLYWYRQAAGRGLQLLFYSVGIGQISSEVPQNLSASRPQDRQFILSSKKLLLSDSGFYLCAWTSGGRRGNEKLFFGSGTQLSVL.

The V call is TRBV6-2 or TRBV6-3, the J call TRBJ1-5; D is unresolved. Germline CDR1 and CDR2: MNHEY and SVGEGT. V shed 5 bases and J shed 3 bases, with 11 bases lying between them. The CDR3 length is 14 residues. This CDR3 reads CASSPSVVNQPQHF. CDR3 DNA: TGTGCCAGCAGTCCCTCGGTGGTCAATCAGCCCCAGCATTTT.

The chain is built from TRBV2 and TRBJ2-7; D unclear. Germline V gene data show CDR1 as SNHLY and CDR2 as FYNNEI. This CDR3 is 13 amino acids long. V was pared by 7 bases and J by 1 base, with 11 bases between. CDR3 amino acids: CASTLSVSYEQYF. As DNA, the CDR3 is TGTGCCAGCACACTCAGCGTTTCCTACGAGCAGTACTTC.

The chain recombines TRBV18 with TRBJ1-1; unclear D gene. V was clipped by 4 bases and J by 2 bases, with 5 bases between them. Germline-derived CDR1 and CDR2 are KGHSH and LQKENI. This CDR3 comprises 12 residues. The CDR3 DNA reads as TGTGCCAGCTCACAGAGCAACACTGAAGCTTTCTTT. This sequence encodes CASSQSNTEAFF.